This T cell receptor (beta chain) was sequenced for a study of Siglec-9 on CD8 T cells in melanoma (dated by TCRdb to about 2019). For the study in its entirety: In this study, researchers looked at how Siglec-9 is expressed on CD8+ T cells and what Siglec-9 does to regulate T cells within the melanoma tumor microenvironment.

Note on this clone: Its antigen remains undetermined. Base quality data are lacking; no much larger clone is found one base away.

The CDR3, from cysteine to phenylalanine, totals 14 residues. The retained sequence is limited to the CDR3, 42 bases, with the frame set at the first base. V is cut by 2 bases and J by 3 bases, and the space between the germline ends is 7 bases. Per the germline V gene, MGHRA is the CDR1 and YSYEKL is the CDR2. Overall study results and their limits: According to the reported findings, Siglec-9 marked and regulated a subset of effector memory CD8+ T cells that seemed to build up inside melanoma tumors.

The library was obtained by the immunoSEQ multiplex PCR assay. This immuneACCESS table, as held by TCRdb, lists in-frame sequences with V and J called but not all clones. Of the missing ones, under half trace to an unresolved V gene in checked studies; the others have no known cause. The sample table records more than 25,000 clones; roughly 80% of these occur just once. The ten most abundant clones make up about 6% of the sample. This sequence uses TRBV4-1 and TRBJ2-2; there is no confident call for the D gene. This sequence originates from a human donor in good health. The material sequenced was Siglec-9- CD8+ T cells sorted from blood. In light of the paper, this sample's cell subset or site label describes: CD8 T cells lacking Siglec-9. CDR3 loop: CASSQTRYTGELFF. The bases are TGCGCCAGCAGCCAAACAAGATACACCGGGGAGCTGTTTTTT.